The 17 T cell receptor beta chains below were found in one sample sequenced in a study of CD8 T cells in ankylosing spondylitis. Broader study findings: One TCR beta motif, made up of seven to nine highly homologous variants, appeared characteristic of ankylosing spondylitis blood.

The antigens for these receptors are not known. TCRdb reprocessed the 5' RACE reads via MiXCR and lists one record per CDR3 protein. Here the sample spans 500,000 to 650,000 distinct CDR3 sequences, over 4% being singletons. Input material: blood, either unsorted or a sorted T cell fraction (not recorded which). The source of these receptors is a male donor with ankylosing spondylitis.

This clonotype was seen ten or more times. The V call is TRBV25-1, the J call TRBJ2-5; D remains unclear. This CDR3 has 14 amino acids. Deletions cut 2 bases from V and 2 bases from J, with 9 bases between. Germline V gives CDR1 MGHDK, CDR2 SYGVNS. The CDR3 is CASSETVLQETQYF. DNA for the CDR3: TGTGCCAGCAGTGAAACAGTTTTACAAGAGACCCAGTACTTC.

This clonotype was recorded many times. V gene TRBV12-3 or TRBV12-4 combines with J gene TRBJ2-1; 10 bases fit TRBD1. The ends lost 7 bases at V and 2 bases at J; junction bases unmatched: 5. The CDR3 covers 15 residues. CDR3 sequence (DNA): TGTGCCAGCACCTTAGGGACAGGGGCCTACAATGAGCAGTTCTTC. It translates to CASTLGTGAYNEQFF.

The chain uses TRBV4-2 and TRBJ1-5; D remains unclear. The germline gives CDR1 LGHNA, CDR2 YNFKEQ. Trimming removed 9 bases from V and 3 bases from J, with 18 bases in between. The CDR3 is 15 residues long. CDR3 amino acids: CARGPRGGNNQPQHF. CDR3 nucleotide sequence: TGTGCCAGGGGCCCCCGGGGTGGAAACAATCAGCCCCAGCATTTT.

This clonotype was counted at least ten times. The V call is TRBV28, the J call TRBJ1-2, with TRBD1 matching over 9 bases. The CDR3 runs 13 residues. V lost 4 bases to trimming and J lost 6 bases; unmatched junction nucleotides: 3. Germline values: CDR1 MDHEN, CDR2 SYDVKM. The CDR3 loop reads CASSWGQGDGYTF. In nucleotides, the CDR3 is TGTGCCAGCAGTTGGGGACAGGGTGATGGCTACACCTTC.

Many counts were recorded for this clonotype. V and J are TRBV10-3 and TRBJ2-3; 9 bases are a match to TRBD2. The CDR3 totals 16 residues. Germline V CDR1 and CDR2: ENHRY, SYGVKD. The V gene end was trimmed by 2 bases and the J gene end by 2 bases; junction bases not matched to a gene: 5. The CDR3 protein is CAISENLAGYTDTQYF. The CDR3 DNA follows: TGTGCCATCAGTGAGAATCTAGCGGGATACACAGATACGCAGTATTTT.

This clonotype was recorded many times. The gene calls are TRBV7-2 and TRBJ2-3; 9 positions agree with TRBD2. The V gene end was trimmed by 4 bases and the J gene end by 3 bases; junction bases not matched to a gene: 11. The CDR3 has 17 amino acids. CDR1 and CDR2 (germline): SGHTA, FQGNSA. The CDR3 loop reads CASSWVRSGRKTDTQYF. In nucleotides, the CDR3 is TGTGCCAGCAGCTGGGTCCGTAGCGGGAGAAAAACAGATACGCAGTATTTT.

This clonotype was detected ten times or more. The rearrangement links TRBV4-3 to TRBJ2-5, with 7 nucleotides matching TRBD2. This CDR3 is built from 13 residues. Germline trimming cut 0 bases from V and 5 bases from J; bases unmatched to any gene: 0. In germline, CDR1 is LGHNA, CDR2 YSLEER. CDR3 nucleotides: TGCGCCAGCAGCCAAGAGGGGGGGGAGACCCAGTACTTC. Its translation is CASSQEGGETQYF.

In this sample, this clonotype turned up many times. The CDR3 loop is CAISDVLGGTQYF. The CDR3 DNA reads TGTGCCATCAGTGACGTTTTAGGTGGGACCCAGTACTTC. This chain uses TRBV10-3 with TRBJ2-5; D is unclear. V lost 3 bases, J lost 7 bases, and 12 bases lay in between. CDR1 is ENHRY, CDR2 SYGVKD, per germline. The CDR3 sequence is 13 residues long.

Only a few counts were recorded for this clonotype. This sequence joins TRBV6-1 and TRBJ1-5, with no clear D. V lost 7 bases and J 5 bases, leaving 9 bases between the germline ends. The CDR3 contains 12 residues. Germline V gene data show CDR1 as MNHNS and CDR2 as SASEGT. DNA of the CDR3: TGTGCCAGCAACCTAGGGCATCAGCCCCAGCATTTT. Its protein is CASNLGHQPQHF.

This clonotype was detected ten times or more. The genes are TRBV20-1 and TRBJ1-4; D not resolved. Trimming took off 2 bases at V and 8 bases at J, with 21 bases between the two ends. The V gene's germline CDR1 is DFQATT and CDR2 SNEGSKA (reference sequence). The CDR3 runs 16 residues. The CDR3 DNA reads as TGCAGTGCTAGACAACCCCGAAGCCCAGTCCAGGAAAAACTGTTTTTT. Translated, it gives CSARQPRSPVQEKLFF.

This clonotype has a count of ten or more. The rearrangement links TRBV12-3 or TRBV12-4 to TRBJ1-6; the D gene is possibly TRBD1 (5 bases). The CDR3 is made up of 12 amino acids. V was trimmed by 8 bases and J by 15 bases, leaving 17 bases between them. This CDR3 is CASGDDSFLLHF. CDR3 nucleotides: TGTGCCAGCGGGGATGACAGCTTCCTCCTCCACTTT.

This clonotype was seen repeatedly, ten times or more. This chain joins TRBV20-1 and TRBJ2-7; 8 bases line up with TRBD2. Germline trimming cut 2 bases from V and 4 bases from J; bases unmatched to any gene: 7. This CDR3 is 14 amino acids long. CDR1 is DFQATT, CDR2 SNEGSKA, per germline (reference sequence). DNA of the CDR3: TGCAGTGCTAGACAAGCGGGAGCTGAGTACGAGCAGTACTTC. The encoded protein is CSARQAGAEYEQYF.

This clonotype was observed at least ten times. The CDR3 DNA sequence: TGCAGTGCTTACCGGGACAGGGGCGAAAAACTGTTTTTT. Translation gives CSAYRDRGEKLFF. The chain recombines TRBV20-1 with TRBJ1-4; 10 bases are a match to TRBD1. The V gene's germline CDR1 is DFQATT and CDR2 SNEGSKA (reference sequence). This CDR3 is 13 amino acids long. J gave up 8 bases and V 5 bases, and 5 bases lay outside the gene matches.

This clonotype was observed many times. One end of the junction fails to match germline, which may point to a read error. The chain employs TRBV20-1 and TRBJ2-4, with D tentatively TRBD1 or TRBD2 (5 bases each). The germline V gene encodes CDR1 DFQATT and CDR2 SNEGSKA (reference sequence). The CDR3 spans 11 residues. The CDR3 bases are TGCAGTGCTAGAGTTACAGGCGGGTACAAATTC. This sequence encodes CSARVTGGYKF.

This clonotype showed up many times. The gene calls are TRBV20-1 and TRBJ1-5, with 7 bases aligning to TRBD1. This CDR3 has 15 residues. Trimming took 6 bases from V and 4 from J; bases not matched to a gene: 12. Germline-derived CDR1 and CDR2 are DFQATT and SNEGSKA (reference sequence). The CDR3 here is CSAPEGDSLNQPQHF. The CDR3, as DNA: TGCAGTGCGCCCGAAGGGGACAGCTTAAATCAGCCCCAGCATTTT.

This clonotype has at least ten counts. The chain carries TRBV20-1 and TRBJ2-1; D possibly matches TRBD1 or TRBD2 (6 bases each). Per the germline V gene, CDR1 is DFQATT and CDR2 is SNEGSKA (reference sequence). Trimming stripped 7 bases from V and 8 bases from J, with 15 bases between. The CDR3 loop spans 12 amino acids. The CDR3 spells CSGGGSGDEQFF. For the CDR3, the DNA is TGCAGTGGAGGGGGGAGTGGGGATGAGCAGTTCTTC.

Many counts were recorded for this clonotype. This chain joins TRBV3-1 and TRBJ1-2; no clear D gene. The CDR3 spans 11 residues. V gave up 3 bases and J gave up 8 bases, with 7 bases separating them. Germline values: CDR1 LGHDT, CDR2 YNNKEL (reference sequence). In DNA, the CDR3 is TGTGCCAGCAGCCATGGGAGGGGCTACACCTTC. As protein: CASSHGRGYTF.